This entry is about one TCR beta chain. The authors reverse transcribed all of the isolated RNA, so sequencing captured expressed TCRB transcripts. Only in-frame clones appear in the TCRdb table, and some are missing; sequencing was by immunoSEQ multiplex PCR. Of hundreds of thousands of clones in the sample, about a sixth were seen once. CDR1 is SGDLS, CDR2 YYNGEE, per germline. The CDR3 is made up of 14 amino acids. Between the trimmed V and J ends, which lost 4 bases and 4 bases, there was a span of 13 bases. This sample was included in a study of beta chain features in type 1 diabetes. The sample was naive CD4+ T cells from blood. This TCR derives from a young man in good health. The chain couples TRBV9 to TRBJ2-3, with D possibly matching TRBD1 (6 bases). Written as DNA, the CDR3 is TGTGCCAGCAGCTCCAGGGGTAACCCAGATACGCAGTATTTT. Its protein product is CASSSRGNPDTQYF.